This entry concerns a single T cell receptor (beta chain). Its antigen is unknown. The record originates from a study of cytomegalovirus exposure and HLA in healthy donors. Study as a whole: Approximately 81% of 300 to 450 genotyped donors fell in the Caucasian-associated ancestry cluster.

This CDR3 comprises 15 residues. V trimming: 5 bases; J trimming: 0 bases; junction bases outside the gene matches: 0. The germline V gene encodes CDR1 SGHRS and CDR2 YFSETQ. PCR was performed using 60 Vbeta and 13 Jbeta primers. Some clones are missing from TCRdb's copy, which holds only in-frame ones; the method was immunoSEQ multiplex PCR. The sample lists some 140,000 clones; roughly three quarters were seen once. General study points: Compared with the approximately 700-donor mean, an Asian-associated ancestry cluster reportedly had fewer N-insertions, according to a later analysis. HLA alleles showed associations with some 17,000 TCR beta sequences in a later analysis, at a 0.05 false discovery rate. A missense variant in DCLRE1C was later tied to TCR beta V- and J-gene trimming.

Material: PBMCs. The genes are TRBV5-1 and TRBJ2-1, with 12 bases identical to TRBD2. This receptor was taken from a male donor in good health and CMV-seronegative. CDR3 residues: CASRTSGSSYNEQFF. The CDR3 coding sequence is TGCGCCAGCAGGACTAGCGGGAGCTCCTACAATGAGCAGTTCTTC.